This TCR beta chain originates from a study of T cell repertoires in cytomegalovirus infection. TCRdb ran MiXCR on the reads and lists one entry per CDR3 protein. The sample has hundreds of thousands of distinct CDR3 sequences, about 28% seen once. The V gene lost 4 bases and the J gene lost 8 bases, with 15 bases spanning the gap. The CDR3 is 13 amino acids. CDR1 and CDR2 (germline): SGHRS, YFSETQ. This clonotype was seen only a few times. The antigen remains unidentified. V is TRBV5-1 and J is TRBJ1-2; no definite D call. The receptor's source is a human donor in good health (CMV status not recorded). Some clones in this sample may be carry-over from other donors' samples. The specimen was cultured PBMCs, collected from culture after CMV antigen stimulation. CDR3 coding DNA: TGCGCCAGCAGCAGGTGGTCGGGGTACGGCTACACCTTC. This translates into CASSRWSGYGYTF.